What follows are 27 T cell receptor beta chains derived from one specimen sequenced in a study of memory CD8 T cells in hepatitis C reinfection. The data were produced by immunoSEQ multiplex PCR, yet TCRdb's version contains in-frame clones alone and is incomplete. The sample consists of tens of thousands of clones, around 92% of them appearing once. Time point noted: pre-reinfection, 55 to 20 weeks before reinfection detection. The sorted cells went straight to TCR sequencing with no prior in vitro expansion. Sequencing was performed on naive CD8+ T cells sorted from blood. The origin of the receptors is a man aged 18 to 29 with hepatitis C virus infection.

As regards this clone: The junction departs from germline at one end; a sequencing error may be responsible. The CDR3 sequence is CASSRGGASSGSNVLTF. The DNA of the CDR3 is TGTGCCAGCAGCCGGGGGGGGGCCTCCTCTGGGTCCAACGTCCTGACTTTC. The J gene is TRBJ2-6, the V gene TRBV7-3, with 8 nucleotides matching TRBD2. Germline V lookup: CDR1 SGHTA, CDR2 FQGTGA. This CDR3 is 17 amino acids long.

The genes are TRBV29-1 and TRBJ2-1; the D gene is possibly TRBD2 (6 bases). This CDR3 is built from 15 residues. Trimming removed 1 base at V and 5 bases at J, with 15 bases between. The germline CDR1 and CDR2 sequences are SQVTM and ANQGSEA. The CDR3 bases are TGCAGCGTTGAAGGGGGGGAAATCGGCGACAATGAGCAGTTCTTC. This encodes CSVEGGEIGDNEQFF.

The chain uses TRBV28 and TRBJ1-6; D remains ambiguous. Germline CDR1 and CDR2: MDHEN and SYDVKM. V lost 6 bases and J lost 9, with 9 bases in between. This CDR3 comprises 12 residues. This chain's CDR3 is CASSLEASPLHF. The CDR3 nucleotides are TGTGCCAGCAGCCTGGAGGCTTCACCCCTCCACTTT.

The chain employs TRBV5-4 and TRBJ2-7; D gene uncertain. The CDR3 extends over 14 amino acids. Germline V gene lookup returns CDR1 SGHNT and CDR2 YYREEE (reference sequence). Trimming removed 4 bases from V and 6 bases from J, with 17 bases in between. In nucleotides, the CDR3 is TGTGCCAGCAGCCCGACATGGAAAACTGGCGAGCAGTACTTC. It yields the protein CASSPTWKTGEQYF.

The CDR3 here is CASSQDEAVPYQPQHF. In DNA, the CDR3 is TGCGCCAGCAGCCAAGATGAGGCGGTCCCATATCAGCCCCAGCATTTT. V is TRBV4-1 and J is TRBJ1-5; no definite D call. V dropped 0 bases and J dropped 5 bases, with 14 bases sitting between them. The V gene's germline CDR1 is MGHRA and CDR2 YSYEKL. The CDR3 is 16 amino acids.

The gene calls are TRBV9 and TRBJ2-5; the D gene is possibly TRBD1 (5 bases). This CDR3 contains 14 residues. The germline gives CDR1 SGDLS, CDR2 YYNGEE. Trimming left V 3 bases short and J 5 bases short, with 14 bases between. The CDR3 bases are TGTGCCAGCAGCGGCGAAGGGGATTTGGAGACCCAGTACTTC. Translated, it gives CASSGEGDLETQYF.

The chain couples TRBV11-2 to TRBJ2-1; D unclear. This CDR3 spans 15 amino acids. The V gene lost 3 bases and the J gene lost 1 base, with 10 bases spanning the gap. Germline lookup yields CDR1 SGHAT and CDR2 FQNNGV. Here the CDR3 DNA reads TGTGCCAGCAGCTTTGTCCTAGAATCCTACAATGAGCAGTTCTTC. The encoded protein is CASSFVLESYNEQFF.

The chain carries TRBV6-5 and TRBJ2-5, with 11 bases that match TRBD2. The V gene's germline CDR1 is MNHEY and CDR2 SVGAGI. The V and J ends lost 4 bases and 5 bases, in that order; junction bases with no gene match: 3. The CDR3 contains 14 residues. The CDR3 loop reads CASSLLAGVETQYF. In DNA, the CDR3 is TGTGCCAGCAGTTTACTAGCGGGAGTGGAGACCCAGTACTTC.

The V call is TRBV19, the J call TRBJ2-3, with 10 bases lining up with TRBD1. Germline trimming cut 0 bases from V and 4 bases from J; bases unmatched to any gene: 4. This CDR3 has 16 residues. The germline CDR1 and CDR2 sequences are LNHDA and SQIVND (reference sequence). The CDR3 DNA sequence: TGTGCCAGTAGTATAGAGACAGGGGGCCTGGCAGATACGCAGTATTTT. The encoded protein is CASSIETGGLADTQYF.

The DNA for the CDR3 is TGCGCCAGCAGTCCTACCGGGGACACCGGGGAGCTGTTTTTT. Translation: CASSPTGDTGELFF. V is TRBV10-1 and J is TRBJ2-2; a possible D gene is TRBD2 (5 bases). Per the germline V gene, CDR1 is WNHNN and CDR2 is SYGVQD (reference sequence). V lost 5 bases, J lost 3 bases, and 10 bases lay in between. The CDR3 spans 14 residues.

The chain carries TRBV4-1 and TRBJ2-7; no clear D gene. The CDR3 covers 15 residues. The germline V gene encodes CDR1 MGHRA and CDR2 YSYEKL. V was pared by 0 bases and J by 1 base, with 10 bases between. CDR3 nucleotides: TGCGCCAGCAGCCAAGAAAGACACGCATCCTACGAGCAGTACTTC. Translation gives CASSQERHASYEQYF.

The chain joins TRBV7-9 to TRBJ2-3, with TRBD2 as a possible D gene (6 bases). This CDR3 has 16 residues. The germline V and J ends were trimmed by 4 bases and 2 bases, with 16 bases remaining between them. Germline CDR1 SEHNR, CDR2 FQNEAQ (reference sequence). The CDR3 sequence is CASSSVVGGFTDTQYF. The CDR3 nucleotides are TGTGCCAGCAGCTCCGTAGTGGGGGGATTCACAGATACGCAGTATTTT.

The table lists this clone with a count of one. The V call is TRBV6-6, the J call TRBJ2-1; D unclear. Looked up from germline, CDR1 is MNHNY and CDR2 is SVGAGI (reference sequence). Trimming left V 5 bases short and J 10 bases short, with 15 bases between. CDR3 size: 13 residues. CDR3 sequence reads: CASSDFPGWEQFF. CDR3 sequence (DNA): TGTGCCAGCAGTGACTTCCCCGGGTGGGAGCAGTTCTTC.

The rearrangement uses TRBV5-4 and TRBJ1-1; D gene ambiguous. The CDR3 has 13 residues. Germline V gives CDR1 SGHNT, CDR2 YYREEE (reference sequence). V gave up 5 bases and J gave up 0 bases, with 8 bases separating them. The CDR3 here is CASRLSVNTEAFF. CDR3 bases: TGTGCCAGCAGGTTATCGGTGAACACTGAAGCTTTCTTT.

The V call is TRBV7-9, the J call TRBJ1-1; a weak D match, TRBD1 (5 bases). CDR3 length: 14 residues. Trimming shortened V by 5 bases and J by 1 base, and 11 bases separated the two germline ends. Germline lookup yields CDR1 SEHNR and CDR2 FQNEAQ (reference sequence). The CDR3 loop reads CASSPLTGNTEAFF. For the CDR3, the DNA is TGTGCCAGCAGCCCGCTCACAGGGAACACTGAAGCTTTCTTT. The variable domain in full, completed from reference TRBV7-9 and TRBJ1-1, reads DTGVSQNPRHKITKRGQNVTFRCDPISEHNRLYWYRQTLGQGPEFLTYFQNEAQLEKSRLLSDRFSAERPKGSFSTLEIQRTEQGDSAMYLCASSPLTGNTEAFFGQGTRLTVV.

V and J are TRBV7-9 and TRBJ1-5, with D tentatively TRBD1 (5 bases). The germline gives CDR1 SEHNR, CDR2 FQNEAQ (reference sequence). The CDR3 is 14 amino acids. V gave up 3 bases and J gave up 3 bases, with 9 bases separating them. CDR3 amino acids: CASSFTGVNQPQHF. The CDR3 coding sequence is TGTGCCAGCAGCTTCACAGGCGTCAATCAGCCCCAGCATTTT.

The CDR3 DNA reads as TGCAGCGTTGAAGGTAGAGGCGGGACCCTTCCTAATACGCAGTATTTT. It is translated as CSVEGRGGTLPNTQYF. This chain links TRBV29-1 with TRBJ2-3; possibly TRBD2 for D (6 bases). From germline, CDR1 is SQVTM and CDR2 ANQGSEA. Between the trimmed V and J ends, which lost 1 base and 7 bases, there was a span of 21 bases. CDR3 length equals 16 residues.

This chain joins TRBV18 and TRBJ2-5; D is uncertain. In germline, CDR1 is KGHSH, CDR2 LQKENI. This CDR3 is built from 16 residues. V lost 3 bases and J lost 5, with 19 bases in between. CDR3 sequence: CASSPPPPTAQETQYF. Written as DNA, the CDR3 is TGTGCCAGCTCACCCCCGCCGCCGACTGCCCAGGAGACCCAGTACTTC.

Worth noting for this clone: At one boundary the junction diverges from the germline segment, which might be a read error. Other DNA sequences in this sample translate to the same CDR3. The chain carries TRBV9 and TRBJ1-3; the D gene is possibly TRBD1 (6 bases). CDR3 size: 15 residues. CDR1 and CDR2 from the germline V gene are SGDLS and YYNGEE. CDR3 sequence reads: CASSRQDGSGNTIYF. The CDR3 DNA follows: TGTGCTAGCAGCCGACAGGATGGCTCTGGAAACACCATATATTTT.

The V and J genes are TRBV6-1 and TRBJ1-5; D is uncertain. V was trimmed by 0 bases and J by 6 bases, leaving 9 bases between them. The CDR3 length is 14 residues. Germline V gene lookup returns CDR1 MNHNS and CDR2 SASEGT. The DNA for the CDR3 is TGTGCCAGCAGTGAAGCTACTCTAGGTCAGCCCCAGCATTTT. Amino acids: CASSEATLGQPQHF.

V is TRBV9 and J is TRBJ2-3, with TRBD2 matching over 8 bases. Germline CDR1 SGDLS, CDR2 YYNGEE. The V and J ends lost 3 bases and 0 bases, in that order; junction bases with no gene match: 6. The CDR3 is 16 residues long. The CDR3 nucleotides read TGTGCCAGCAGCGCCCTAGCGGGCCATAGCACAGATACGCAGTATTTT. Translation: CASSALAGHSTDTQYF.

The chain couples TRBV19 to TRBJ2-1; possible D gene TRBD1, 5 bases. V was shortened by 3 bases and J by 5 bases, with 17 bases between the two germline ends. Germline V gene lookup returns CDR1 LNHDA and CDR2 SQIVND (reference sequence). CDR3 size: 16 residues. The CDR3 DNA reads as TGTGCCAGTAGTATGGGCGCCAGGGCTGGCGACAATGAGCAGTTCTTC. Protein sequence: CASSMGARAGDNEQFF.

This clone was observed once. The chain recombines TRBV29-1 with TRBJ2-1, with TRBD2 matching 15 bases. Germline-derived CDR1 and CDR2 are SQVTM and ANQGSEA. This CDR3 has 18 residues. With 3 bases clipped from V and 4 bases from J, the junction kept 10 bases outside the gene matches. CDR3 sequence reads: CSVDLGTSGRRGYNEQFF. CDR3 in DNA: TGCAGCGTTGATCTTGGGACTAGCGGGAGGCGTGGATACAATGAGCAGTTCTTC.

The chain joins TRBV7-9 to TRBJ2-3, with TRBD2 matching 10 bases. V was clipped by 0 bases and J by 5 bases; unmatched bases: 5. The CDR3 runs 16 residues. Germline V CDR1 and CDR2: SEHNR, FQNEAQ (reference sequence). The CDR3 coding sequence is TGTGCCAGCAGCTTAGCGGGAGCGGGGGGGCGAGATACGCAGTATTTT. Translation: CASSLAGAGGRDTQYF.

This clone was counted a few times. The rearrangement joins TRBV28 to TRBJ1-2, with 8 nucleotides matching TRBD1. With 5 bases clipped from V and 4 bases from J, the junction kept 6 bases outside the gene matches. The CDR3 length is 14 residues. Germline CDR1 reads MDHEN; CDR2 reads SYDVKM. The CDR3 nucleotides are TGTGCCAGCAGTGCAGGGGGCCTAGGCTATGGCTACACCTTC. Encoded protein: CASSAGGLGYGYTF.

The chain employs TRBV19 and TRBJ2-1, with D tentatively TRBD2 (5 bases). This CDR3 region has 13 residues. Germline assignment: CDR1 LNHDA and CDR2 SQIVND (reference sequence). Trimming removed 0 bases from V and 5 bases from J, with 5 bases in between. The CDR3 DNA sequence: TGTGCCAGTAGTATAGACGGGGACAATGAGCAGTTCTTC. Translating it yields CASSIDGDNEQFF.

V usage is TRBV7-6 and J usage is TRBJ2-7; 8 bases align to TRBD1. The J segment lost 4 bases and the V segment lost 2 bases, leaving 4 bases of the junction unmatched. The germline V gene has CDR1 SGHVS and CDR2 FNYEAQ. CDR3 size: 14 residues. CDR3 nucleotide sequence: TGTGCCAGCAGCTTATCAGGGGGCGGGTACGAGCAGTACTTC. This encodes CASSLSGGGYEQYF.